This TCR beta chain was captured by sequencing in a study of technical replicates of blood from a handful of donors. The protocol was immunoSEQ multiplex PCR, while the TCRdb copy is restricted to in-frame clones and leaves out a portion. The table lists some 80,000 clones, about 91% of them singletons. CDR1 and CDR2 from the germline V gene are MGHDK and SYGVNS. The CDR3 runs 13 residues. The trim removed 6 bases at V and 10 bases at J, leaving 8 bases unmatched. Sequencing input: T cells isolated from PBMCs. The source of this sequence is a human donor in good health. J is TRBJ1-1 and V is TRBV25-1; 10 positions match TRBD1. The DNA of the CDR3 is TGTGCCAGCAGCAGGGGGACAGGGGAACGAGCTTTCTTT. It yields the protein CASSRGTGERAFF.